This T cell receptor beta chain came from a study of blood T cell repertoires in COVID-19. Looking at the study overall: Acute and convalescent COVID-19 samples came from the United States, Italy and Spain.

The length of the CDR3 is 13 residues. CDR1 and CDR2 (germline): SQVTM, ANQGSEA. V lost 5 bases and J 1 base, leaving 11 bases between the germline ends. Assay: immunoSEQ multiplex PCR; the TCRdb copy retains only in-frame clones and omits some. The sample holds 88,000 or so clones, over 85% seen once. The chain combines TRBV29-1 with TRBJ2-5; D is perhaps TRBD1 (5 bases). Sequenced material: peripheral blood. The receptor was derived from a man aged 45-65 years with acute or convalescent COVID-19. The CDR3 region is CSVIGHIQETQYF. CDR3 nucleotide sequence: TGCAGCGTTATTGGACACATCCAAGAGACCCAGTACTTC.